These 12 T cell receptor beta chains share one sample of origin, sequenced in a study of cytomegalovirus exposure and HLA in healthy donors. Use of 60 Vbeta and 13 Jbeta primers characterized the PCR. Using immunoSEQ multiplex PCR, the repertoire was profiled, and TCRdb retains in-frame clones only, with some absent. The sample includes about 91,000 clones, about two thirds seen only once; the top ten take 2.3%. The sequenced sample consisted of PBMCs. The origin of the receptors is a human donor in good health.

This sequence joins TRBV5-1 and TRBJ2-5, with D unresolved. This CDR3 spans 13 amino acids. CDR1 SGHRS and CDR2 YFSETQ come from the germline V gene. Trimming left V 4 bases short and J 3 bases short, with 10 bases between. CDR3 coding DNA: TGCGCCAGCAGCCTCGCAGGCAAAGAGACCCAGTACTTC. It specifies CASSLAGKETQYF.

The chain recombines TRBV6-1 with TRBJ1-4, with D hard to call. The CDR3 is 13 amino acids. Germline V gene lookup returns CDR1 MNHNS and CDR2 SASEGT. V was cut by 5 bases and J by 8 bases, with 12 bases left in between. In DNA form, the CDR3 reads TGTGCCAGCAGTTCTTGGGCACGGGAAAAACTGTTTTTT. Protein product: CASSSWAREKLFF.

The chain couples TRBV27 to TRBJ1-6, with D perhaps matching TRBD1 (5 bases). Germline loops: CDR1 MNHEY, CDR2 SMNVEV (reference sequence). The CDR3 consists of 13 residues. V lost 0 bases to trimming and J lost 10 bases, with 7 bases between them. CDR3 in DNA: TGTGCCAGCAGTTTATCGGGGGGATCACCCCTCCACTTT. This gives the protein CASSLSGGSPLHF.

J is TRBJ1-1 and V is TRBV6-4; no clear D. The germline gives CDR1 MRHNA, CDR2 SNTAGT. The V end lost 5 bases, the J end lost 4 bases, and 11 bases lay between the germline ends. The CDR3 covers 13 residues. CDR3 nucleotide sequence: TGTGCCAGCAGTTCGACAAGACCCACTGAAGCTTTCTTT. Translation gives CASSSTRPTEAFF.

This clone was found a few times. The chain couples TRBV6-1 to TRBJ1-3; 7 bases line up with TRBD1. Germline-derived CDR1 and CDR2 are MNHNS and SASEGT. Trimming removed 4 bases from V and 0 bases from J; junction bases left unmatched: 6. The CDR3 runs 16 residues. CDR3 sequence reads: CASSAQEGASGNTIYF. The CDR3 region has the DNA TGTGCCAGCAGTGCCCAAGAGGGGGCCTCTGGAAACACCATATATTTT.

The chain has TRBV21-1 and TRBJ2-3; the table names TRBD2, a call not compared with the DNA. TRBV21-1 is a pseudogene locus. The CDR3 sequence is 13 residues long. The CDR3 nucleotides read TGTGCCACCCTAGCGGTGGGGGGGGATACGCAGTATTTT. Amino acid sequence: CATLAVGGDTQYF.

The gene calls are TRBV2 and TRBJ2-5; D is perhaps TRBD2 (5 bases). CDR3 size: 15 residues. Germline CDR1 is SNHLY and CDR2 is FYNNEI. V gave up 3 bases and J gave up 5 bases, with 16 bases separating them. The chain's CDR3 is CASSDGRGRGETQYF. The CDR3 DNA follows: TGTGCCAGCAGTGACGGACGCGGGCGAGGGGAGACCCAGTACTTC.

This clone was seen a handful of times. The J gene is TRBJ2-1, the V gene TRBV7-6; perhaps TRBD2 as D (5 bases). This CDR3 is built from 18 residues. Germline V gene sequence: CDR1 SGHVS, CDR2 FNYEAQ. V was shortened by 3 bases and J by 4 bases, with 22 bases between the two germline ends. The chain's CDR3 is CASSFRDPSSVRYNEQFF. The CDR3 nucleotides are TGTGCCAGCAGCTTCCGGGATCCCTCCTCGGTTCGGTACAATGAGCAGTTCTTC.

This clone was picked up a small number of times. The gene calls are TRBV5-5 and TRBJ1-5, with a possible D match to TRBD1 (6 bases). CDR3 length: 14 residues. V dropped 2 bases and J dropped 4 bases, with 10 bases sitting between them. Germline-derived CDR1 and CDR2 are SGHKS and YYEKEE (reference sequence). The DNA of the CDR3 is TGTGCCAGCAGCTTACGGGACACTAATCAGCCCCAGCATTTT. This sequence encodes CASSLRDTNQPQHF.

V gene TRBV5-4 combines with J gene TRBJ2-1; 8 positions match TRBD2. The V gene end was trimmed by 4 bases and the J gene end by 3 bases; junction bases not matched to a gene: 3. CDR1 and CDR2 (germline): SGHNT, YYREEE (reference sequence). The CDR3 totals 14 residues. The chain's CDR3 is CASSPGTSYNEQFF. CDR3 in DNA: TGTGCCAGCAGCCCCGGGACTAGCTACAATGAGCAGTTCTTC.

V and J are TRBV5-1 and TRBJ2-3; no clear D gene. This CDR3 region has 12 residues. V lost 0 bases, J lost 10 bases, and 9 bases lay in between. Germline CDR1 is SGHRS and CDR2 is YFSETQ. The CDR3 DNA sequence: TGCGCCAGCAGCTTGGGAAGCGAAGCGCAGTATTTT. Translated: CASSLGSEAQYF.

The V and J genes are TRBV5-1 and TRBJ2-5; 8 bases map to TRBD2. Germline CDR1 is SGHRS and CDR2 is YFSETQ. V lost 4 bases and J lost 2; bases outside the gene matches: 13. There are 17 residues in the CDR3. In nucleotides, the CDR3 is TGCGCCAGCAGCCTCCCGGGGGGGAGGGCCCCTCAAGAGACCCAGTACTTC. Its translation is CASSLPGGRAPQETQYF.